The T cell receptor beta chain under discussion was sequenced for a study of identical twins. Study-wide findings and caveats: Insertion counts were lower in abundant cord blood beta clonotypes, a trend that memory repertoires did not show.

Each cDNA held unique molecular identifiers, and template switching gave it a universal primer site. TCRdb re-analysed the 5' RACE reads in MiXCR, keeping a single row per CDR3 protein. The sample carries hundreds of thousands of distinct CDR3 sequences, 6.1% recorded once. Trimming shortened V by 4 bases and J by 4 bases, and 5 bases separated the two germline ends. This CDR3 spans 10 amino acids. The germline V gene has CDR1 SQVTM and CDR2 ANQGSEA. This clonotype was recorded at least ten times. The antigen remains undetermined. The source is a man between 18 and 35 years old in good health. The sequenced material came from naive T cells sorted from blood. The chain carries TRBV29-1 and TRBJ2-7, with no clear D. The CDR3 sequence is CSVVGYEQYF. As DNA, the CDR3 is TGCAGCGTTGTAGGTTACGAGCAGTACTTC.